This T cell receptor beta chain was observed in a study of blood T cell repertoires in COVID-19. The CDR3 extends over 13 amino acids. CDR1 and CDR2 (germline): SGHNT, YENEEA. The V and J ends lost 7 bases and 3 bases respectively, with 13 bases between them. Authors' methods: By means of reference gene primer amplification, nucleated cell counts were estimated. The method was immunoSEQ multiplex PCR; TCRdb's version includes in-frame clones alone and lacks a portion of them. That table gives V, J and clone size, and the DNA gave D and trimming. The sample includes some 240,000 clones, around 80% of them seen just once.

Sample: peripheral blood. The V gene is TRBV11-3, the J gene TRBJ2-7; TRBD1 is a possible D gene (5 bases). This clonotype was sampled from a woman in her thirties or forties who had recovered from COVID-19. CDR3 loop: CASMRTFDYEQYF. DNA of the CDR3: TGTGCCAGCATGCGGACATTCGACTACGAGCAGTACTTC.